Below are 30 T cell receptor beta chains sequenced from a single sample in a study of cytomegalovirus exposure and HLA in healthy donors. 60 Vbeta and 13 Jbeta primers were used in PCR. Clones were read by immunoSEQ multiplex PCR, and TCRdb kept only the in-frame ones, dropping some. The table has 130,000 or so clones, around 85% seen once. Sample: PBMCs. These receptors came from a woman younger than 45 in good health and CMV-seropositive.

The gene calls are TRBV6-4 and TRBJ2-1, with TRBD2 matching over 11 bases. J gave up 6 bases and V 0 bases, and 1 base lay outside the gene matches. Germline loops: CDR1 MRHNA, CDR2 SNTAGT. The CDR3 runs 15 residues. CDR3 bases: TGTGCCAGCAGTGACTCTAGCGGGAGGGCCAATGAGCAGTTCTTC. Translated, it gives CASSDSSGRANEQFF.

This chain joins TRBV4-1 and TRBJ1-1; 11 bases are a match to TRBD1. CDR3 length: 15 residues. CDR1 and CDR2 from the germline V gene are MGHRA and YSYEKL. Unmatched junction bases numbered 5, after V lost 2 bases and J lost 6 bases. CDR3 protein: CASSQLGQGDPEAFF. The CDR3 region has the DNA TGCGCCAGCAGCCAACTGGGACAGGGGGACCCTGAAGCTTTCTTT.

This chain links TRBV19 with TRBJ1-6, with 10 bases identical to TRBD1. The germline V gene encodes CDR1 LNHDA and CDR2 SQIVND (reference sequence). The CDR3 sequence is 20 residues long. V trimming: 3 bases; J trimming: 7 bases; junction bases outside the gene matches: 18. The CDR3 region is CASSIMWAGTGATRNSPLHF. The CDR3 DNA sequence: TGTGCCAGTAGTATTATGTGGGCCGGGACAGGGGCGACTCGGAATTCACCCCTCCACTTT.

A note on this clone: One end of the junction does not line up with germline, which may come from a read error. This rearrangement joins TRBV7-9 to TRBJ1-2, with 8 bases lining up with TRBD1. Germline values: CDR1 SEHNR, CDR2 FQNEAQ (reference sequence). This CDR3 contains 13 residues. CDR3 DNA: TGTTCCAGCAGCCCGGGACAGGAAGGTGGCTACACCTTC. Encoded protein: CSSSPGQEGGYTF.

The rearrangement joins TRBV7-9 to TRBJ1-2, with D unclear. The germline gives CDR1 SEHNR, CDR2 FQNEAQ (reference sequence). The V and J ends lost 6 bases and 5 bases respectively, with 19 bases between them. The CDR3 covers 15 residues. The CDR3 coding sequence is TGTGCCAGCAGGCTGGAAGGTCGCGGCTTATATGGCTACACCTTC. Encoded protein: CASRLEGRGLYGYTF.

This clone was seen a single time. The V and J genes are TRBV7-8 and TRBJ2-5; TRBD1 matches 7 bases. The CDR3 totals 14 residues. Germline-derived CDR1 and CDR2 are SGHVS and FQNEAQ. Trimming cost V 5 bases and J 1 base; bases outside gene matches: 4. The CDR3 loop is CASSRTGVQETQYF. Written as DNA, the CDR3 is TGTGCCAGCAGCCGCACAGGGGTCCAAGAGACCCAGTACTTC.

The V call is TRBV19, the J call TRBJ2-1; the match to TRBD2 covers 10 bases. The CDR3 length is 13 residues. Germline values: CDR1 LNHDA, CDR2 SQIVND (reference sequence). V shed 7 bases, J shed 7 bases, and the junction held 4 bases outside the gene matches. The DNA of the CDR3 is TGTGCCAGTAACCTAGCGGGAGTGAATGAGCAGTTCTTC. As protein: CASNLAGVNEQFF.

The J gene is TRBJ2-6, the V gene TRBV11-3; maybe TRBD1 (6 bases). CDR1 and CDR2 (germline): SGHNT, YENEEA. Trimming cost V 5 bases and J 1 base, with 9 bases left between them. The CDR3 is 15 amino acids. The CDR3 is CASSLRGSGANVLTF. The CDR3, as DNA: TGTGCCAGCAGCCTAAGGGGGTCTGGGGCCAACGTCCTGACTTTC.

Details on this clone: The identical CDR3 is also encoded by other nucleotide sequences in the sample. The chain has TRBV5-1 and TRBJ2-5; D is perhaps TRBD1 (6 bases). Germline loops: CDR1 SGHRS, CDR2 YFSETQ. Between the trimmed V and J ends, which lost 0 bases and 1 base, there was a span of 7 bases. The CDR3 extends over 14 amino acids. The CDR3 DNA sequence: TGCGCCAGCAGCTTGGGAGGGGGCCAAGAGACCCAGTACTTC. Residues: CASSLGGGQETQYF.

The genes are TRBV5-1 and TRBJ1-1; the match to TRBD1 covers 7 bases. This CDR3 spans 13 amino acids. Germline V CDR1 and CDR2: SGHRS, YFSETQ. V lost 7 bases and J lost 2; bases outside the gene matches: 5. CDR3 loop: CASRDRSNTEAFF. DNA for the CDR3: TGCGCCAGCCGGGACAGAAGTAACACTGAAGCTTTCTTT.

This rearrangement joins TRBV7-8 to TRBJ1-1; 8 nucleotides align to TRBD1. Germline CDR1 reads SGHVS; CDR2 reads FQNEAQ. Germline trimming cut 6 bases from V and 0 bases from J; bases unmatched to any gene: 6. CDR3 size: 15 residues. CDR3 protein: CASRPGGLMNTEAFF. In DNA, the CDR3 is TGTGCCAGCAGACCAGGGGGCCTCATGAACACTGAAGCTTTCTTT.

The table lists this clone with a count of one. The chain uses TRBV7-9 and TRBJ2-1; 7 bases align to TRBD2. Germline CDR1 is SEHNR and CDR2 is FQNEAQ (reference sequence). V was pared by 3 bases and J by 3 bases, with 8 bases of the junction left unmatched. The CDR3 loop spans 16 amino acids. The CDR3 DNA reads TGTGCCAGCAGCTTTGGGGTTGTAGCGGGCTACAATGAGCAGTTCTTC. Translation gives CASSFGVVAGYNEQFF.

V and J are TRBV29-1 and TRBJ2-5; 8 bases line up with TRBD2. Germline V CDR1 and CDR2: SQVTM, ANQGSEA. This CDR3 spans 15 amino acids. V was pared by 4 bases and J by 1 base, with 8 bases of the junction left unmatched. CDR3 DNA sequence: TGCAGCGTTGGTGGGTCTAGCGGGTTCCAAGAGACCCAGTACTTC. Translated, it gives CSVGGSSGFQETQYF.

This chain links TRBV28 with TRBJ2-7; 13 nucleotides match TRBD2. Germline assignment: CDR1 MDHEN and CDR2 SYDVKM. J gave up 2 bases and V 4 bases, and 26 bases lay outside the gene matches. The CDR3 spans 23 residues. CDR3: CASSSGVQGLGTSGNDPPYEQYF. DNA of the CDR3: TGTGCCAGCAGTTCGGGAGTCCAGGGGCTTGGGACTAGCGGGAACGATCCTCCCTACGAGCAGTACTTC.

V gene TRBV7-9 combines with J gene TRBJ2-7; the D is unclear. This CDR3 has 11 residues. In germline, CDR1 is SEHNR, CDR2 FQNEAQ (reference sequence). V lost 5 bases and J lost 4, with 6 bases in between. The CDR3 sequence is CASSPRYEQYF. The CDR3 nucleotides read TGTGCCAGCAGCCCCAGATACGAGCAGTACTTC.

The chain employs TRBV12-2 and TRBJ2-5; the D segment call TRBD2 is taken from the table without a DNA check. TRBV12-2 is noted as a pseudogene. CDR3 length: 17 amino acids. CDR3 DNA sequence: TGTGCAAGTCGCTTAGGACTAGCGGGAGAGGGGGGGGAGACCCAGTACTTC. Translating it yields CASRLGLAGEGGETQYF.

The table lists this clone with a few counts. The CDR3 DNA is TGTGCCAGCAGTGAAGATCCCGGGATCCACACAGATACGCAGTATTTT. Translation gives CASSEDPGIHTDTQYF. The chain couples TRBV2 to TRBJ2-3; D might be TRBD2 (5 bases). Looked up from germline, CDR1 is SNHLY and CDR2 is FYNNEI. The CDR3 sequence is 16 residues long. Trimming removed 1 base at V and 2 bases at J, with 13 bases between.

This chain links TRBV5-1 with TRBJ1-1; 9 positions match TRBD1. Germline CDR1 SGHRS, CDR2 YFSETQ. There are 14 residues in the CDR3. Trimming removed 5 bases from V and 2 bases from J; junction bases left unmatched: 4. CDR3 coding DNA: TGCGCCAGCAGATCGACAGGGGGAAACACTGAAGCTTTCTTT. It codes for CASRSTGGNTEAFF.

In the case of this clone: Germline is not matched at one junction end, which may reflect a read error. The V and J genes are TRBV7-7 and TRBJ1-1, with 7 bases fitting TRBD1. CDR3 length: 13 amino acids. Germline CDR1 reads SSHAT; CDR2 reads FNYEAQ (reference sequence). CDR3 loop: CASSLTGEGEAFF. In DNA form, the CDR3 reads TGTGCTAGCAGCCTTACAGGGGAAGGTGAAGCTTTCTTT.

The rearrangement joins TRBV29-1 to TRBJ1-2; no clear D. The CDR3 totals 11 residues. V was pared by 3 bases and J by 3 bases, with 5 bases between. Looked up from germline, CDR1 is SQVTM and CDR2 is ANQGSEA. The CDR3 reads CSVDTDYGYTF. CDR3 nucleotide sequence: TGCAGCGTTGATACTGACTATGGCTACACCTTC.

The chain combines TRBV6-6 with TRBJ1-2; 11 bases are a match to TRBD1. Germline CDR1 is MNHNY and CDR2 is SVGAGI (reference sequence). Trimming cost V 5 bases and J 4 bases; bases outside gene matches: 6. The CDR3 extends over 15 amino acids. CDR3 loop: CASSGAGTGGYGYTF. As DNA, the CDR3 is TGTGCCAGCAGTGGAGCCGGGACAGGGGGCTATGGCTACACCTTC.

This chain links TRBV5-8 with TRBJ2-1; TRBD1 might be the D (6 bases). The germline V gene has CDR1 SGHTS and CDR2 YDEGEE. CDR3 length: 16 residues. With 0 bases removed from V and 2 bases from J, the gap between germline ends came to 12 bases. CDR3 protein: CASSLEWGPPYNEQFF. The CDR3 DNA reads TGTGCCAGCAGCTTGGAGTGGGGGCCGCCCTACAATGAGCAGTTCTTC. Filled out from reference TRBV5-8 and TRBJ2-1, the complete variable domain reads EAGVTQSPTHLIKTRGQQATLRCSPISGHTSVYWYQQALGLGLQFLLWYDEGEERNRGNFPPRFSGRQFPNYSSELNVNALELEDSALYLCASSLEWGPPYNEQFFGPGTRLTVL.

The V gene is TRBV27, the J gene TRBJ2-7; possible D gene TRBD1, 6 bases. This CDR3 contains 11 residues. The germline gives CDR1 MNHEY, CDR2 SMNVEV (reference sequence). With 10 bases removed from V and 3 bases from J, the gap between germline ends came to 10 bases. The CDR3 is CATSDSYEQYF. CDR3 bases: TGTGCCACTTCGGACAGCTACGAGCAGTACTTC.

This clone was observed once. Its ends do not fully match the called genes, so a read error is possible. V gene TRBV7-9 combines with J gene TRBJ2-7; 7 bases fit TRBD1. Germline CDR1 SEHNR, CDR2 FQNEAQ (reference sequence). The CDR3 loop spans 14 amino acids. Here the CDR3 DNA reads TGTTCCAGCAGCTTGGGGACAGTATCCTACGAGCAGTACTTC. Protein sequence: CSSSLGTVSYEQYF.

The chain is built from TRBV6-6 and TRBJ2-7; D possibly corresponds to TRBD2 (6 bases). The CDR3 covers 13 residues. V lost 2 bases to trimming and J lost 4 bases, with 9 bases between them. Germline V gene lookup returns CDR1 MNHNY and CDR2 SVGAGI (reference sequence). The CDR3: CASSYETRYEQYF. The CDR3, as DNA: TGTGCCAGCAGTTACGAGACTAGATACGAGCAGTACTTC.

The chain combines TRBV5-5 with TRBJ2-1, with a weak D call TRBD1 (5 bases). This CDR3 region has 15 residues. V was pared by 5 bases and J by 2 bases, with 14 bases between. CDR1 is SGHKS, CDR2 YYEKEE, per germline (reference sequence). CDR3: CASSSQVLTYNEQFF. DNA of the CDR3: TGTGCCAGCAGTTCACAGGTTCTCACCTACAATGAGCAGTTCTTC. The full variable domain, with the rest looked up from reference TRBV5-5 and TRBJ2-1, is DAGVTQSPTHLIKTRGQQVTLRCSPISGHKSVSWYQQVLGQGPQFIFQYYEKEERGRGNFPDRFSARQFPNYSSELNVNALLLGDSALYLCASSSQVLTYNEQFFGPGTRLTVL.

The chain recombines TRBV4-1 with TRBJ2-7; D remains unclear. V was cut by 4 bases and J by 2 bases, with 15 bases left in between. CDR1 and CDR2 from the germline V gene are MGHRA and YSYEKL. The CDR3 extends over 15 amino acids. The CDR3 region has the DNA TGCGCCAGCAGCCTGTCCAGGCCCGGCGCCTACGAGCAGTACTTC. This gives the protein CASSLSRPGAYEQYF.

The chain links TRBV9 to TRBJ2-1; 8 nucleotides line up with TRBD2. CDR1 and CDR2 (germline): SGDLS, YYNGEE. The J segment lost 4 bases and the V segment lost 0 bases, leaving 3 bases of the junction unmatched. The CDR3 sequence is 15 residues long. The CDR3 sequence is CASSVEPSGYNEQFF. CDR3 nucleotides: TGTGCCAGCAGCGTAGAGCCTAGCGGGTACAATGAGCAGTTCTTC. The variable domain in full, with the rest retrieved from reference TRBV9 and TRBJ2-1, is DSGVTQTPKHLITATGQRVTLRCSPRSGDLSVYWYQQSLDQGLQFLIQYYNGEERAKGNILERFSAQQFPDLHSELNLSSLELGDSALYFCASSVEPSGYNEQFFGPGTRLTVL.

The genes are TRBV10-2 and TRBJ1-5; D not certain. V was cut by 0 bases and J by 7 bases, with 10 bases left in between. Germline V lookup: CDR1 WSHSY, CDR2 SAAADI. This CDR3 region has 14 residues. This chain's CDR3 is CASSESGRAQPQHF. CDR3 nucleotides: TGCGCCAGCAGTGAGTCAGGGAGGGCCCAGCCCCAGCATTTT.

The chain links TRBV19 to TRBJ2-5; no clear D gene. The CDR3 covers 13 residues. Germline V CDR1 and CDR2: LNHDA, SQIVND (reference sequence). The germline V and J ends were trimmed by 4 bases and 1 base, with 7 bases remaining between them. The CDR3 DNA follows: TGTGCCAGTAGTACCCGGGTCCAAGAGACCCAGTACTTC. It codes for CASSTRVQETQYF.